This T cell receptor (beta chain) came from a study of CXCR3-negative and CXCR3-positive naive CD8 T cells. Overall study findings and caveats: Both of the naive subsets showed about the same high diversity, but memory CD8+ cells had much less. Naive cells that were CXCR3-negative or CXCR3-positive used TRBV-TRBJ genes alike, while memory cells diverged. Naive CXCR3-positive cells had TRB CDR3s more hydrophobic than those of CXCR3-negative naive cells.

The TRB cDNA libraries were prepared by 5' RACE with UMI labels. TCRdb reworked the 5' RACE reads into one entry per CDR3 protein, no DNA. The listing contains approximately 100,000 distinct CDR3 sequences. Sorts performed in triplicate captured roughly 320,000 cells each from every CD8+ T cell subset. By phenotype, naive CD8+ T cells were CD45RO-CCR7+CD27+CD95-. Looked up from germline, CDR1 is MDHEN and CDR2 is SYDVKM. This CDR3 contains 14 residues. Comments on this clonotype: Its antigen is still unknown.

Sequencing input: naive CXCR3+ CD8+ T cells from blood. As to subset: CD45RO-CCR7+CD27+CD95- naive CD8+ T cells expressing CXCR3 (TNR3+). This chain connects TRBV28 to TRBJ2-5; TCRdb names TRBD2, which stays unverified in the absence of DNA. This receptor was obtained from a human donor in good health. Some clones in this sample may be carry-over from other donors' samples. Here the CDR3 reads CASSLAGRSETQYF.